This record looks at one T cell receptor beta chain sequence and its context. This clonotype was observed at least ten times. Its antigen target is currently unknown. Base-call qualities are not available, and no considerably larger clone is one nucleotide away. The data derive from a study of patients with pleural tuberculosis (dated by TCRdb to between 2012 and 2015). The reads were generated on an Illumina Genome Analyzer IIx. TCRdb reanalyzed the raw reads on its own, using fastp at Q25 for trimming and MiXCR for clone calling, and kept in-frame beta chains. Here each entry gathers all rows of one CDR3 protein and keeps the most common genes and DNA. The sample table records about 29,000 distinct CDR3 sequences; 18% of these occur just once. Together, the top ten hold 3.5% of the sample. Sequenced sample: peripheral blood. This receptor was obtained from a human donor with pleural tuberculosis.

The CDR3 reads CASSLVRTTDTQYF. The DNA sequence is TGTGCCAGCAGCTTGGTTAGGACCACAGATACGCAGTATTTT. Recombination connected TRBV5-6 to TRBJ2-3, with an unclear D gene assignment. CDR3 length: 14 amino acids, cysteine to phenylalanine. This entry keeps only the CDR3 DNA: 42 bases, framed from base 1. CDR1 and CDR2 were assigned from the germline V gene as SGHDT and YYEEEE. V gives up 0 bases and J gives up 2 bases, and the segment between their germline ends measures 7 bases.